The 10 T cell receptor beta chains below come from one sample, sequenced in a study of blood T cell repertoires in COVID-19 (dated by TCRdb to the early 2020s). Receptor libraries were prepared by the immunoSEQ multiplex PCR assay. In its TCRdb copy, this immuneACCESS table keeps in-frame sequences only and misses some clones. Where compared with another copy, unresolved V genes explain less than half of these, and the others have no known cause. Here the sample has under 300,000 clones; approximately 83% occur a single time. In total, the top ten clones hold about 14% of the sample. The sequenced sample was peripheral blood. These receptors were obtained from a human donor in a cohort sampled during active COVID-19.

The CDR3 spells CASRSPGQSFYNEQFF. CDR3 bases: TGTGCCAGCAGATCCCCGGGACAATCATTCTACAATGAGCAGTTCTTC. The chain joins TRBV27 to TRBJ2-1; possible D gene TRBD1, 6 bases. V shed 6 bases and J shed 3 bases, with 18 bases lying between them. The CDR3 length is 16 residues. The germline V gene has CDR1 MNHEY and CDR2 SMNVEV (reference sequence).

A remark on this clone: This same CDR3 is encoded by further DNA sequences in the sample. The V call is TRBV11-2, the J call TRBJ2-5, with D uncertain. The CDR3 has 13 residues. Germline V CDR1 and CDR2: SGHAT, FQNNGV. The V end was cut by 1 base, the J end by 2 bases, with 5 bases between. The CDR3 loop reads CASSLGRQETQYF. In DNA form, the CDR3 reads TGTGCCAGCAGCTTAGGCAGGCAAGAGACCCAGTACTTC.

The chain has TRBV3-1 (or the pseudogene TRBV3-2) and TRBJ1-2; D call uncertain. From germline, CDR1 is LGHDT and CDR2 YNNKEL (reference sequence). This CDR3 has 12 residues. Trimming pared 0 bases from V and 14 bases from J, leaving 13 bases between. In nucleotides, the CDR3 is TGTGCCAGCAGCCAAGATCGGGTAAGGCGAACCTTC. This sequence encodes CASSQDRVRRTF.

This chain links TRBV5-1 with TRBJ1-6; D ambiguous. Germline loops: CDR1 SGHRS, CDR2 YFSETQ. Between the trimmed V and J ends, which lost 4 bases and 8 bases, there was a span of 13 bases. The CDR3 consists of 14 residues. The CDR3 coding sequence is TGCGCCAGCAGCGGACGGACTGGCGATTCACCCCTCCACTTT. Amino acids: CASSGRTGDSPLHF.

This clone has just one count. The CDR3 DNA follows: TGCGCCAGCAGTGAGTCGAGTCCTAGGGGGACCCAGTACTTC. Protein: CASSESSPRGTQYF. This chain joins TRBV10-1 and TRBJ2-5; TRBD1 is a possible D gene (5 bases). The CDR3 loop spans 14 amino acids. Germline V gene sequence: CDR1 WNHNN, CDR2 SYGVQD (reference sequence). V lost 0 bases to trimming and J lost 7 bases, with 12 bases between them.

This clone was counted once. The CDR3: CASSYAGGNEQFF. The CDR3 nucleotides read TGTGCCAGCAGCTACGCCGGGGGGAATGAGCAGTTCTTC. V and J are TRBV6-5 and TRBJ2-1, with 7 bases that match TRBD2. Germline loops: CDR1 MNHEY, CDR2 SVGAGI. The CDR3 sequence is 13 residues long. The V and J ends lost 6 bases and 7 bases, in that order; junction bases with no gene match: 6.

The rearrangement uses TRBV9 and TRBJ2-5; 7 nucleotides agree with TRBD2. CDR1 and CDR2 (germline): SGDLS, YYNGEE. The CDR3 covers 15 residues. V trimming: 0 bases; J trimming: 4 bases; junction bases outside the gene matches: 6. In DNA, the CDR3 is TGTGCCAGCAGCGTAGGTTTAGCGGGTTCAGAGACCCAGTACTTC. Translation gives CASSVGLAGSETQYF.

V gene TRBV4-1 combines with J gene TRBJ1-1; no reliable D call. Germline values: CDR1 MGHRA, CDR2 YSYEKL. This CDR3 has 13 residues. The V gene lost 1 base and the J gene lost 4 bases, with 7 bases spanning the gap. This CDR3 reads CASSQVRGTEAFF. In DNA form, the CDR3 reads TGCGCCAGCAGCCAAGTCCGGGGCACTGAAGCTTTCTTT.

The gene calls are TRBV6-5 and TRBJ2-1, with D perhaps matching TRBD2 (6 bases). This CDR3 region has 14 residues. The V end lost 8 bases, the J end lost 5 bases, and 16 bases lay between the germline ends. Germline V CDR1 and CDR2: MNHEY, SVGAGI. The CDR3 spells CASAWLAKNNEQFF. The CDR3, as DNA: TGTGCCAGCGCTTGGCTAGCGAAGAACAATGAGCAGTTCTTC.

The V call is TRBV7-9, the J call TRBJ1-1, with a tentative D call TRBD1 (6 bases). CDR1 SEHNR and CDR2 FQNEAQ come from the germline V gene (reference sequence). The CDR3 sequence is 15 residues long. The V and J ends lost 5 bases and 4 bases respectively, with 17 bases between them. Here the CDR3 reads CASSLLDSPSTEAFF. The CDR3, as DNA: TGTGCCAGCAGCCTATTGGACAGCCCGAGCACTGAAGCTTTCTTT.